These 16 T cell receptor beta chains came from one sample sequenced in a study of early T cells in non-severe SARS-CoV-2 infection. TCRdb re-analysed the 5' RACE reads in MiXCR, keeping a single row per CDR3 protein. The data hold 30,000 or so distinct CDR3 sequences, with around 6% observed a single time. The material sequenced was whole blood. These receptors originate from an adult who was a healthcare worker with PCR-confirmed SARS-CoV-2 infection or an uninfected control (not recorded which).

Ten or more counts support this clonotype. The genes are TRBV5-1 and TRBJ2-5; 7 nucleotides line up with TRBD1. V shed 0 bases and J 2 bases; nucleotides not matched to a gene: 1. Germline CDR1 is SGHRS and CDR2 is YFSETQ. This CDR3 has 14 amino acids. CDR3 in DNA: TGCGCCAGCAGCTTGGCGGGACAGCAAGAGACCCAGTACTTC. Translated: CASSLAGQQETQYF.

This clonotype was seen only a few times. This chain links TRBV4-2 with TRBJ2-7; D not resolved. CDR1 is LGHNA, CDR2 YNFKEQ, per germline. The V end lost 6 bases, the J end lost 0 bases, and 15 bases lay between the germline ends. The CDR3 covers 15 residues. The CDR3 DNA sequence: TGTGCCAGCAGGGCAAGCGAGAAGTCCTCCTACGAGCAGTACTTC. Protein: CASRASEKSSYEQYF.

CDR3 nucleotides: TGTGCCAGCACCCCCCAGTCTCAAGGCAATGAGCAGTTCTTC. The encoded protein is CASTPQSQGNEQFF. The chain links TRBV5-4 to TRBJ2-1, with no clear D. The CDR3 is 14 residues long. The germline V and J ends were trimmed by 6 bases and 6 bases, with 16 bases remaining between them. Germline V lookup: CDR1 SGHNT, CDR2 YYREEE (reference sequence).

This clonotype was detected many times. The chain recombines TRBV12-5 with TRBJ2-1; 8 bases are a match to TRBD2. The CDR3 length is 16 residues. The germline CDR1 and CDR2 sequences are LGHNT and FRNRAP. The V gene end was trimmed by 0 bases and the J gene end by 10 bases; junction bases not matched to a gene: 11. CDR3 in amino acids: CASGLVESGGPREQFF. The CDR3 DNA follows: TGTGCTAGTGGTTTGGTGGAGTCGGGAGGGCCTCGCGAGCAGTTCTTC.

This clonotype has a handful of counts. The chain links TRBV4-2 to TRBJ2-7; D may be TRBD1 or TRBD2 (5 bases each). The CDR3 loop spans 13 amino acids. CDR1 and CDR2 (germline): LGHNA, YNFKEQ. V was shortened by 4 bases and J by 6 bases, with 13 bases between the two germline ends. In DNA form, the CDR3 reads TGTGCCAGCAGCCTCGGTGAGGGGCCCGAGCAGTACTTC. Its protein is CASSLGEGPEQYF.

In this sample, this clonotype turned up many times. The junction does not match germline at one end; this may be a read error. CDR3 nucleotide sequence: TGCGCCATCAGTGTGGGGGTGGACGGCACCGGGGAGCTGTTTTTT. Encoded protein: CAISVGVDGTGELFF. The J gene is TRBJ2-2, the V gene TRBV10-3; either TRBD1 or TRBD2 may supply D (5 bases each). Germline CDR1 is ENHRY and CDR2 is SYGVKD. This CDR3 has 15 residues.

This clonotype has at least ten counts. This chain joins TRBV9 and TRBJ1-6, with no clear D. Trimming stripped 4 bases from V and 7 bases from J, with 12 bases between. The CDR3 length is 14 residues. Germline CDR1 is SGDLS and CDR2 is YYNGEE. For the CDR3, the DNA is TGTGCCAGCAGCAGGTCGGACGAAAATTCACCCCTCCACTTT. It encodes CASSRSDENSPLHF.

The chain employs TRBV4-3 and TRBJ1-2; D is unclear. There are 16 residues in the CDR3. V was cut by 0 bases and J by 5 bases, with 16 bases left in between. Germline V gene lookup returns CDR1 LGHNA and CDR2 YSLEER. The CDR3 reads CASSQDPRGGGYGYTF. CDR3 nucleotide sequence: TGCGCCAGCAGCCAAGATCCGCGGGGAGGAGGATATGGCTACACCTTC.

In this sample, this clonotype turned up many times. The rearrangement links TRBV5-6 to TRBJ2-5; D remains ambiguous. Germline lookup yields CDR1 SGHDT and CDR2 YYEEEE. There are 15 residues in the CDR3. The V end lost 3 bases, the J end lost 0 bases, and 12 bases lay between the germline ends. This CDR3 is CASSSGWQYQETQYF. CDR3 coding DNA: TGTGCCAGCAGCTCTGGGTGGCAGTACCAAGAGACCCAGTACTTC.

There are many counts of this clonotype. J is TRBJ2-3 and V is TRBV4-2, with a possible D match to TRBD2 (5 bases). Per germline, CDR1 LGHNA and CDR2 YNFKEQ. V was pared by 0 bases and J by 6 bases, with 7 bases between. This CDR3 spans 13 amino acids. CDR3 DNA: TGTGCCAGCAGCCAAGACACGGGGGATACGCAGTATTTT. Its translation: CASSQDTGDTQYF.

This clonotype was recorded a few times. Possible read error: a much larger clone is one base away. The chain recombines TRBV5-6 with TRBJ2-7, with a weak D call TRBD2 (5 bases). V shed 1 base and J shed 2 bases, with 19 bases lying between them. CDR3 length equals 17 residues. Germline V CDR1 and CDR2: SGHDT, YYEEEE. In nucleotides, the CDR3 is TGTGCCAGCAGCTTGCCACCAGGTAGGCAGAGGGCCTACGAGCAGTACTTC. Its translation: CASSLPPGRQRAYEQYF.

At least ten counts were recorded for this clonotype. This chain uses TRBV25-1 with TRBJ1-3; 7 bases fit TRBD1. The length of the CDR3 is 15 residues. Per germline, CDR1 MGHDK and CDR2 SYGVNS. J lost 1 base, V lost 4 bases, and 4 bases had no gene match. As DNA, the CDR3 is TGTGCCAGCAGTGGGGTCAGGGGGTCTGGAAACACCATATATTTT. Translated, it gives CASSGVRGSGNTIYF.

This clonotype was counted at least ten times. This sequence joins TRBV5-1 and TRBJ2-1; perhaps TRBD2 as D (7 bases). With 0 bases removed from V and 3 bases from J, the gap between germline ends came to 10 bases. The CDR3 loop spans 15 amino acids. Germline lookup yields CDR1 SGHRS and CDR2 YFSETQ. The CDR3 loop is CASSLGGGLYNEQFF. CDR3 sequence (DNA): TGCGCCAGCAGCTTGGGCGGGGGCCTCTACAATGAGCAGTTCTTC.

This clonotype came up many times. The chain employs TRBV6-6 and TRBJ1-5, with D unresolved. CDR1 is MNHNY, CDR2 SVGAGI, per germline (reference sequence). V shed 6 bases and J shed 5 bases, with 8 bases lying between them. The CDR3 contains 12 residues. CDR3 loop: CASSSNDQPQHF. In nucleotides, the CDR3 is TGTGCCAGCAGCTCTAATGATCAGCCCCAGCATTTT.

As regards this clonotype: This clone may be a read error of a much larger clone one base away. Likely a read error: the CDR3 ends without its conserved phenylalanine or tryptophan. The rearrangement links TRBV7-2 to TRBJ2-7; the D is unclear. The CDR3 covers 11 residues. V gave up 5 bases and J gave up 4 bases, with 6 bases separating them. Germline V gene data show CDR1 as SGHTA and CDR2 as FQGNSA. The CDR3 nucleotides are TGTGCCAGCAGCCCTAGGTACGAGCAGTACTCC. Translation: CASSPRYEQYS.

This clonotype has at least ten counts. The rearrangement links TRBV7-9 to TRBJ2-1; no clear D. The CDR3 has 13 residues. With 6 bases removed from V and 4 bases from J, the gap between germline ends came to 10 bases. Germline V lookup: CDR1 SEHNR, CDR2 FQNEAQ (reference sequence). DNA for the CDR3: TGTGCCAGCAGTAGACTTCCTTACAATGAGCAGTTCTTC. Protein product: CASSRLPYNEQFF.